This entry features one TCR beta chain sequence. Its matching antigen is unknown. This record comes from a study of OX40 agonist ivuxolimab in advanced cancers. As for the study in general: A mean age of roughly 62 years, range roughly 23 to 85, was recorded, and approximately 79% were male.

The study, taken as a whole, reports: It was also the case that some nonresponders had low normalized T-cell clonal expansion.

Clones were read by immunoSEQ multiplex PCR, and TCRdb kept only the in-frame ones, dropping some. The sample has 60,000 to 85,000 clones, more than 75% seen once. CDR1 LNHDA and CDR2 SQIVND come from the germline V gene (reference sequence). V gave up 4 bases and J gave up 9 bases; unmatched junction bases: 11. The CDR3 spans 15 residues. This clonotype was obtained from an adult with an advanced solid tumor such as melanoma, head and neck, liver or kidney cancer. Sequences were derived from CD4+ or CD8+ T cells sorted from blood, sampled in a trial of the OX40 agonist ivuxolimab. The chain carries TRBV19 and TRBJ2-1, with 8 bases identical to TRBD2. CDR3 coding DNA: TGTGCCAGTAGTAGAGGACTAGCAGTGAACGGTGAGCAGTTCTTC. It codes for CASSRGLAVNGEQFF.